This paragraph covers one T cell receptor (beta chain) sequence. Its antigen is unidentified. These data come from a study of shared clonotypes between healthy human individuals. The study's findings and limits: Clonotype sharing across a few donors was observed for about 5.2% of naive CD4 clonotypes.

Germline values: CDR1 SGDLS, CDR2 YYNGEE. V lost 2 bases to trimming and J lost 3 bases, with 6 bases between them. The CDR3 runs 13 residues. Naive CD8 cells comprised CD45RO-negative, CCR7-positively selected cells, excluding terminally differentiated effector memory CD45RA+ cells. Original methodology: Junction-only immunoSEQ sequences carried no quality scores, so filtering differed. Produced via immunoSEQ multiplex PCR; TCRdb's table is partial and in-frame only. V, J and clone size are those of that table, while D and trimming were read from the DNA. The table lists about 820,000 clones, 80% to 95% of them singletons.

This clonotype was obtained from a man aged 30 to 45 in good health. The sample consisted of naive CD8+ T cells sorted from blood. J is TRBJ1-5 and V is TRBV9; D unresolved. The CDR3 is CASSVGANQPQHF. DNA for the CDR3: TGTGCCAGCAGCGTTGGAGCCAATCAGCCCCAGCATTTT.